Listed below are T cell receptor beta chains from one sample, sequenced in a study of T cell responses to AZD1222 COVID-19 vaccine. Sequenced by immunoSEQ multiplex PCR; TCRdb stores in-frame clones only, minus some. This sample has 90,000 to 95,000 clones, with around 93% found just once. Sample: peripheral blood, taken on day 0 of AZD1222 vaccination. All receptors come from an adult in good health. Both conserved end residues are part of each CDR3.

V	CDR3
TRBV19	CASKGTGGFGSPLHF
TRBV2	CASGRVGGTVSYEQYF
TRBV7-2	CASSGQGGLWQYF
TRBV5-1	CASSLEGGRIDEQYF
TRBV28	CASSGTRDRERVDTQYF
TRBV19	CASRTPGQGGFYEQYF
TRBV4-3	CASSQALGTRKHSNQPQHF
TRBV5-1	CASSLTVRTEAFF
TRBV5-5	CASSLVLQGDEKLFF
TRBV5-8	CASSSYSHSGANVLTF
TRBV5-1	CASSLRGQGNTEAFF
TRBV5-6	CASSIGTGQSQPQHF
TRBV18	CASSPPAPMNTEAFF
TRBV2	CASQTGAEAFF
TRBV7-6	CASSMDVSSYNEQFF
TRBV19	CASSIMGQGQYGYTF
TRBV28	CASSPGQPGNTIYF
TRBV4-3	CASSREGSYEQYF
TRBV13	CASSLQGPHNEQFF
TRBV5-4	CASSVTSGRVTDTQYF
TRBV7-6	CAATGAGGKRQPQHF
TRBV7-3	CASSLNPPGAGNTGELFF
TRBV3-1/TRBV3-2	CASSQGWQPQHF
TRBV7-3	CASSLSSNTEAFF
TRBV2	CASDEPFSYEQYF